This T cell receptor (beta chain) was sequenced in a study of follicular helper T cells after annual influenza vaccination. Repertoires were generated with immunoSEQ multiplex PCR, while TCRdb's copy carries only in-frame clones and drops some. Here the sample spans approximately 12,000 clones, just under 80% being singletons. Only one count was recorded for this clone. The time point is: 2014-2015 season, pre-vaccination. The clonotype originates from an adult who received the influenza vaccine. This specimen consisted of CXCR5- memory CD4+ T cells sorted from blood, obtained on the day of influenza vaccination.

The CDR3 DNA reads as TGTGCCGTGTCGGGTTTAATGACTGATACGCAGTATTTT. Its protein product is CAVSGLMTDTQYF. The genes are TRBV11-2 and TRBJ2-3; no clear D. The germline gives CDR1 SGHAT, CDR2 FQNNGV. The CDR3 spans 13 residues. Trimming took 11 bases from V and 6 from J, leaving 18 bases between them.